The 31 T cell receptor beta chains reported below all come from one sample, sequenced in a study of graft-versus-host responses after intestinal transplantation. The assay was immunoSEQ multiplex PCR, and TCRdb's table has in-frame clones only and misses some. Here the sample spans tens of thousands of clones, just under 95% being singletons. No antigen has been identified for these receptors. The specimen was unstimulated CD8+ T cells sorted from spleen or lymph node cells, collected before transplant. The source of these receptors is a human donor who was the organ donor for an intestinal transplant.

This chain connects TRBV5-1 to TRBJ2-1, with 9 bases matching TRBD2. V shed 3 bases, J shed 7 bases, and the junction held 5 bases outside the gene matches. Germline-derived CDR1 and CDR2 are SGHRS and YFSETQ. The CDR3 loop spans 14 amino acids. This CDR3 is CASSWREGRNEQFF. As DNA, the CDR3 is TGCGCCAGCAGCTGGCGGGAGGGCCGGAATGAGCAGTTCTTC.

A single count supports this clone. V gene TRBV6-1 combines with J gene TRBJ2-7, with TRBD1 identical over 8 bases. This CDR3 contains 16 residues. V dropped 0 bases and J dropped 3; count of bases not matched to a gene: 7. The V gene's germline CDR1 is MNHNS and CDR2 SASEGT. CDR3 nucleotides: TGTGCCAGCAGTGAAGCGGGCAGGGGGCTTGACTACGAGCAGTACTTC. Amino acid sequence: CASSEAGRGLDYEQYF.

This clone was seen a few times. As DNA, the CDR3 is TGTGCCTGGAGTGAAGGACTCTTGGGGGAGCAGTACTTC. It encodes CAWSEGLLGEQYF. This chain links TRBV30 with TRBJ2-7, with D perhaps TRBD2 (5 bases). The V and J ends lost 1 base and 7 bases respectively, with 14 bases between them. The CDR3 is made up of 13 amino acids. In germline, CDR1 is GTSNPN, CDR2 SVGIG (reference sequence).

This sequence joins TRBV4-3 and TRBJ1-5, with 7 nucleotides matching TRBD1. V shed 0 bases and J 5 bases; nucleotides not matched to a gene: 4. The CDR3 length is 15 residues. CDR1 is LGHNA, CDR2 YSLEER, per germline. The CDR3 nucleotides read TGCGCCAGCAGCCAAGATACAGGGGCGTATCAGCCCCAGCATTTT. Encoded protein: CASSQDTGAYQPQHF.

The rearrangement uses TRBV6-1 and TRBJ1-5; the match to TRBD1 covers 8 bases. The CDR3 totals 19 residues. Germline V gives CDR1 MNHNS, CDR2 SASEGT. The ends lost 0 bases at V and 4 bases at J; junction bases unmatched: 14. CDR3 DNA: TGTGCCAGCAGTGAAGCGCTTCTGGTATGGACAGGGAGGAATCAGCCCCAGCATTTT. Translation gives CASSEALLVWTGRNQPQHF.

The chain uses TRBV14 and TRBJ2-3, with 12 nucleotides matching TRBD2. CDR1 is SGHDN and CDR2 is FVKESK in the germline V gene. Trimming took 4 bases from V and 6 from J; bases not matched to a gene: 8. This CDR3 is 16 amino acids long. The CDR3 reads CASSPPTSGRWDTQYF. CDR3 in DNA: TGTGCCAGCAGCCCACCGACTAGCGGGAGATGGGATACGCAGTATTTT.

The genes are TRBV10-3 and TRBJ2-1, with TRBD2 identical over 12 bases. V was clipped by 2 bases and J by 10 bases; unmatched bases: 9. Germline V CDR1 and CDR2: ENHRY, SYGVKD. This CDR3 is 16 amino acids long. This CDR3 reads CAISEGPSGGANEQFF. CDR3 DNA: TGTGCCATCAGTGAGGGCCCTAGCGGGGGGGCAAACGAGCAGTTCTTC.

This clone was recorded once. CDR3 sequence: CASSIWAGGHNEQFF. CDR3 in DNA: TGTGCCAGTAGTATATGGGCGGGGGGCCACAATGAGCAGTTCTTC. The chain couples TRBV19 to TRBJ2-1, with 8 nucleotides matching TRBD2. CDR3 size: 15 residues. J was trimmed by 5 bases and V by 2 bases; bases with no gene match: 5. The germline CDR1 and CDR2 sequences are LNHDA and SQIVND (reference sequence).

The chain employs TRBV27 and TRBJ1-2, with D perhaps TRBD1 (6 bases). The V end lost 5 bases, the J end lost 8 bases, and 21 bases lay between the germline ends. The CDR3 sequence is 15 residues long. The germline CDR1 and CDR2 sequences are MNHEY and SMNVEV (reference sequence). CDR3 residues: CASSLQSGGVGGYTF. The CDR3 DNA is TGTGCCAGCAGTCTCCAATCGGGGGGCGTCGGGGGCTACACCTTC.

The chain employs TRBV7-9 and TRBJ2-1, with D maybe TRBD2 (5 bases). Deletions cut 5 bases from V and 7 bases from J, with 18 bases between. The CDR3 totals 15 residues. From germline, CDR1 is SEHNR and CDR2 FQNEAQ (reference sequence). The CDR3 is CASSPDNVEGNEQFF. As DNA, the CDR3 is TGTGCCAGCAGCCCAGATAACGTTGAGGGTAATGAGCAGTTCTTC. The whole variable domain, remainder taken from reference TRBV7-9 and TRBJ2-1, is DTGVSQNPRHKITKRGQNVTFRCDPISEHNRLYWYRQTLGQGPEFLTYFQNEAQLEKSRLLSDRFSAERPKGSFSTLEIQRTEQGDSAMYLCASSPDNVEGNEQFFGPGTRLTVL.

The chain couples TRBV28 to TRBJ2-1; D not certain. V dropped 6 bases and J dropped 0 bases, with 12 bases sitting between them. There are 15 residues in the CDR3. CDR1 and CDR2 (germline): MDHEN, SYDVKM. In nucleotides, the CDR3 is TGTGCCAGCAGCCACCTAGTATCCTCCTACAATGAGCAGTTCTTC. Translation: CASSHLVSSYNEQFF. The full variable domain, its missing parts supplied by reference TRBV28 and TRBJ2-1, is DVKVTQSSRYLVKRTGEKVFLECVQDMDHENMFWYRQDPGLGLRLIYFSYDVKMKEKGDIPEGYSVSREKKERFSLILESASTNQTSMYLCASSHLVSSYNEQFFGPGTRLTVL.

The chain carries TRBV14 and TRBJ2-3, with 10 bases lining up with TRBD2. V lost 4 bases to trimming and J lost 2 bases; unmatched junction nucleotides: 9. CDR3 length: 17 amino acids. Germline assignment: CDR1 SGHDN and CDR2 FVKESK. The CDR3 here is CASSRSGTSDYTDTQYF. In DNA, the CDR3 is TGTGCCAGCAGCCGATCCGGGACTAGCGATTACACAGATACGCAGTATTTT. Variable domain in full (rest from reference TRBV14 and TRBJ2-3): EAGVTQFPSHSVIEKGQTVTLRCDPISGHDNLYWYRRVMGKEIKFLLHFVKESKQDESGMPNNRFLAERTGGTYSTLKVQPAELEDSGVYFCASSRSGTSDYTDTQYFGPGTRLTVL.

The chain links TRBV11-2 to TRBJ2-3; no definite D call. The CDR3 has 14 residues. V was clipped by 3 bases and J by 2 bases, with 9 bases between them. The germline CDR1 and CDR2 sequences are SGHAT and FQNNGV. The CDR3 bases are TGTGCCAGCAGCTTGGCGGCCCTCACAGATACGCAGTATTTT. Protein: CASSLAALTDTQYF.

V and J are TRBV13 and TRBJ1-2; possibly TRBD1 for D (5 bases). Per germline, CDR1 PRHDT and CDR2 FYEKMQ (reference sequence). Trimming cost V 4 bases and J 8 bases, with 20 bases left between them. The CDR3 extends over 15 amino acids. CDR3 DNA sequence: TGTGCCAGCAGCTCCGACAGTTCTGCGTACTGGGGCTACACCTTC. The encoded protein is CASSSDSSAYWGYTF. The whole variable domain, filled in from reference TRBV13 and TRBJ1-2, reads AAGVIQSPRHLIKEKRETATLKCYPIPRHDTVYWYQQGPGQDPQFLISFYEKMQSDKGSIPDRFSAQQFSDYHSELNMSSLELGDSALYFCASSSDSSAYWGYTFGSGTRLTVV.

This clone occurred once. The chain links TRBV4-1 to TRBJ2-7; TRBD2 might be the D (5 bases). The CDR3 runs to 15 residues. Germline CDR1 reads MGHRA; CDR2 reads YSYEKL. V lost 3 bases to trimming and J lost 3 bases, with 15 bases between them. CDR3 loop: CASSQTGIPNYEQYF. CDR3 DNA sequence: TGCGCCAGCAGCCAGACCGGGATCCCGAACTACGAGCAGTACTTC.

V usage is TRBV19 and J usage is TRBJ2-7, with unresolved D. Germline-derived CDR1 and CDR2 are LNHDA and SQIVND (reference sequence). V was clipped by 5 bases and J by 1 base, with 9 bases between them. The CDR3 has 13 amino acids. The CDR3, as DNA: TGTGCCAGTAGTCCCGGGTCTTCCTACGAGCAGTACTTC. It encodes CASSPGSSYEQYF.

The chain combines TRBV6-5 with TRBJ2-1, with 7 positions matching TRBD2. The ends lost 6 bases at V and 6 bases at J; junction bases unmatched: 5. The length of the CDR3 is 13 residues. Germline-derived CDR1 and CDR2 are MNHEY and SVGAGI. CDR3 amino acids: CASSQSGTNEQFF. CDR3 DNA: TGTGCCAGCAGCCAAAGCGGGACCAATGAGCAGTTCTTC.

This chain connects TRBV5-4 to TRBJ1-2; 9 bases agree with TRBD1. The V gene's germline CDR1 is SGHNT and CDR2 YYREEE (reference sequence). With V trimmed by 0 bases and J by 4 bases, 7 bases remained unmatched. The CDR3 totals 16 residues. In DNA form, the CDR3 reads TGTGCCAGCAGCTTGGGTTCTGGGACAGGGATCTATGGCTACACCTTC. Translating it yields CASSLGSGTGIYGYTF.

The chain employs TRBV2 and TRBJ2-1; TRBD2 matches at 13 bases. The CDR3 is 14 residues long. Germline V gene sequence: CDR1 SNHLY, CDR2 FYNNEI. The junction had 6 bases not matched to a gene; V was cut back by 7 bases and J by 9 bases. The CDR3 region is CASITSGGASEQFF. The CDR3 region has the DNA TGTGCCAGCATAACTAGCGGGGGGGCCTCTGAGCAGTTCTTC.

This rearrangement joins TRBV28 to TRBJ1-3, with D perhaps TRBD1 (5 bases). V shed 6 bases and J shed 0 bases, with 9 bases lying between them. Per germline, CDR1 MDHEN and CDR2 SYDVKM. This CDR3 comprises 14 residues. This CDR3 is CASRGLPSGNTIYF. CDR3 in DNA: TGTGCCAGCAGGGGGCTTCCCTCTGGAAACACCATATATTTT.

The chain uses TRBV28 and TRBJ2-1; 9 bases are shared with TRBD2. J lost 7 bases, V lost 8 bases, and 12 bases had no gene match. Germline V CDR1 and CDR2: MDHEN, SYDVKM. This CDR3 region has 15 residues. CDR3 bases: TGTGCCAGCTACACTACGCGGGAGGGCCCGAATGAGCAGTTCTTC. Protein: CASYTTREGPNEQFF.

This rearrangement joins TRBV12-5 to TRBJ2-1, with D hard to call. This CDR3 comprises 13 residues. Germline CDR1 is LGHNT and CDR2 is FRNRAP. V was pared by 10 bases and J by 7 bases, with 17 bases between. CDR3 protein: CANEIGPLNEQFF. As DNA, the CDR3 is TGTGCTAATGAAATTGGCCCCTTAAATGAGCAGTTCTTC. The full variable domain, rest sourced from reference TRBV12-5 and TRBJ2-1, is DARVTQTPRHKVTEMGQEVTMRCQPILGHNTVFWYRQTMMQGLELLAYFRNRAPLDDSGMPKDRFSAEMPDATLATLKIQPSEPRDSAVYFCANEIGPLNEQFFGPGTRLTVL.

This clone has just one count. This chain joins TRBV27 and TRBJ2-1; 14 positions match TRBD2. The CDR3 consists of 17 residues. Germline V CDR1 and CDR2: MNHEY, SMNVEV (reference sequence). The ends lost 0 bases at V and 10 bases at J; junction bases unmatched: 8. The CDR3 region is CASSLSGGLAGVREQFF. DNA for the CDR3: TGTGCCAGCAGTTTATCGGGGGGACTAGCGGGAGTTCGAGAGCAGTTCTTC.

This chain uses TRBV5-1 with TRBJ1-1; D uncertain. The CDR3 extends over 14 amino acids. Germline-derived CDR1 and CDR2 are SGHRS and YFSETQ. Deletions cut 5 bases from V and 4 bases from J, with 15 bases between. CDR3 loop: CASSARGPGTEAFF. The CDR3 region has the DNA TGCGCCAGCAGTGCGCGAGGTCCGGGCACTGAAGCTTTCTTT.

Remarks on this clone: Other DNA sequences in the same sample also yield this CDR3. CDR3 DNA: TGTGCCAGCAGCCCAGGACAGGGAAACGAGCAGTACTTC. Its translation: CASSPGQGNEQYF. The rearrangement joins TRBV7-9 to TRBJ2-7; TRBD1 matches 8 bases. This CDR3 spans 13 amino acids. The germline CDR1 and CDR2 sequences are SEHNR and FQNEAQ (reference sequence). The junction had 5 bases not matched to a gene; V was cut back by 5 bases and J by 5 bases.

The chain joins TRBV4-1 to TRBJ1-2, with 8 bases that match TRBD1. CDR3 length: 15 residues. J lost 6 bases, V lost 3 bases, and 9 bases had no gene match. CDR1 and CDR2 (germline): MGHRA, YSYEKL. In DNA form, the CDR3 reads TGCGCCAGCAGCCACTCACCCCCAGGGGGCGATGGCTACACCTTC. As protein: CASSHSPPGGDGYTF.

CDR3 loop: CAWSRSSQETQYF. The CDR3 DNA reads as TGTGCCTGGAGTCGGAGCTCACAAGAGACCCAGTACTTC. V and J are TRBV30 and TRBJ2-5; no definite D call. Germline V gives CDR1 GTSNPN, CDR2 SVGIG (reference sequence). This CDR3 is built from 13 residues. The germline V and J ends were trimmed by 2 bases and 2 bases, with 9 bases remaining between them.

The chain combines TRBV19 with TRBJ2-3; D is perhaps TRBD1 (5 bases). The CDR3 length is 15 residues. The ends were cut back, 1 base at V and 6 bases at J, with 14 bases in the middle. Germline CDR1 and CDR2: LNHDA and SQIVND (reference sequence). The CDR3 here is CASSIGVRGRDTQYF. Written as DNA, the CDR3 is TGTGCCAGTAGTATAGGTGTTAGGGGCCGCGATACGCAGTATTTT. Together with reference TRBV19 and TRBJ2-3, the CDR3 gives the full variable domain: DGGITQSPKYLFRKEGQNVTLSCEQNLNHDAMYWYRQDPGQGLRLIYYSQIVNDFQKGDIAEGYSVSREKKESFPLTVTSAQKNPTAFYLCASSIGVRGRDTQYFGPGTRLTVL.

J is TRBJ2-7 and V is TRBV28, with 12 bases matching TRBD2. The V gene end was trimmed by 7 bases and the J gene end by 5 bases; junction bases not matched to a gene: 9. Germline CDR1 MDHEN, CDR2 SYDVKM. The CDR3 contains 15 residues. In nucleotides, the CDR3 is TGTGCCAGCACCACGACTAGCGGGAGAGGGGACGAGCAGTACTTC. Protein product: CASTTTSGRGDEQYF.

The chain carries TRBV30 and TRBJ1-2, with TRBD1 as a possible D gene (5 bases). CDR3 length equals 14 residues. The V gene lost 0 bases and the J gene lost 6 bases, with 14 bases spanning the gap. CDR1 is GTSNPN and CDR2 is SVGIG in the germline V gene (reference sequence). The CDR3 DNA reads as TGTGCCTGGAGTGTAGTTCAGGGTACGGATGGCTACACCTTC. This sequence encodes CAWSVVQGTDGYTF.

As regards this clone: A junction end diverges from the germline sequence, so it may reflect a read error. The chain carries TRBV6-1 and TRBJ1-5, with TRBD1 matching over 11 bases. Per the germline V gene, CDR1 is MNHNS and CDR2 is SASEGT. The CDR3 is made up of 16 amino acids. The CDR3 DNA follows: TGTGTCAGCAGTGAAAGGACAGGGGGCTTTTGGCAGCCCCAGCATTTT. Protein: CVSSERTGGFWQPQHF.